Each of the 32 T cell receptor beta chains below was sequenced from the same sample in a study of post-analysis software for immune sequencing data. General study findings and limits: When patients were compared with controls, a handful of TRBV segments were more frequent, TRBV5-6, TRBV5-1 and TRBV20-1 among them.

The antigens for these receptors are not known. The TCR beta cDNA libraries carried unique molecular identifiers. A single record per CDR3 protein comes from TCRdb applying MiXCR to the PCR reads. This sample has 350,000 to 500,000 distinct CDR3 sequences, with approximately 39% found just once. The sequencing sample was made of blood. The receptors were sampled from a girl aged 2 to 9 with multiple sclerosis.

The chain uses TRBV5-1 and TRBJ1-1; D not resolved. CDR3 length equals 13 residues. V lost 4 bases, J lost 4 bases, and 11 bases lay in between. CDR1 is SGHRS and CDR2 is YFSETQ in the germline V gene. The CDR3 DNA sequence: TGCGCCAGCAGCCCAGCAGATGGCACTGAAGCTTTCTTT. It encodes CASSPADGTEAFF.

This clonotype was observed a handful of times. The chain has TRBV20-1 and TRBJ2-7; tentatively, D is TRBD1 or TRBD2 (6 bases each). Trimming left V 3 bases short and J 6 bases short, with 21 bases between. The CDR3 extends over 15 amino acids. Germline V CDR1 and CDR2: DFQATT, SNEGSKA (reference sequence). The CDR3 sequence is CSASRDRPRGREQYF. In nucleotides, the CDR3 is TGCAGTGCTAGTCGAGACAGACCCCGGGGGCGCGAGCAGTACTTC.

The chain carries TRBV7-2 and TRBJ1-2; 7 nucleotides line up with TRBD1. CDR1 SGHTA and CDR2 FQGNSA come from the germline V gene. With 5 bases clipped from V and 0 bases from J, the junction kept 6 bases outside the gene matches. The CDR3 totals 15 residues. CDR3 DNA: TGTGCCAGCAGCCCCCGGGACAGATCTAACTATGGCTACACCTTC. Residues: CASSPRDRSNYGYTF.

This clonotype came up a few times. This sequence joins TRBV12-3 or TRBV12-4 and TRBJ1-5; D not certain. The V and J ends lost 4 bases and 3 bases respectively, with 7 bases between them. The CDR3 consists of 13 residues. The CDR3 DNA follows: TGTGCCAGCAGTTACAGATTCAATCAGCCCCAGCATTTT. This sequence encodes CASSYRFNQPQHF.

The chain couples TRBV21-1 to TRBJ2-7; the table's D call of TRBD1 was not tested on the DNA. TRBV21-1 is labeled a pseudogene. This CDR3 is 15 amino acids long. The DNA for the CDR3 is TGTGCCAGCAGCTCACGCCCGAGCAGAGCCTCCGAGCAGTACTTC. Translation: CASSSRPSRASEQYF.

The V gene is TRBV29-1, the J gene TRBJ2-4, with TRBD1 matching over 8 bases. Germline V gene lookup returns CDR1 SQVTM and CDR2 ANQGSEA. The CDR3 sequence is 14 residues long. J gave up 0 bases and V 7 bases, and 5 bases lay outside the gene matches. This CDR3 is CSGRDRLAKNIQYF. The CDR3 DNA reads TGCAGCGGACGGGACAGGCTAGCCAAAAACATTCAGTACTTC.

This clonotype turned up a few times. V usage is TRBV28 and J usage is TRBJ2-7; D call uncertain. Germline assignment: CDR1 MDHEN and CDR2 SYDVKM. V shed 6 bases and J shed 2 bases, with 5 bases lying between them. CDR3 length equals 11 residues. CDR3 in amino acids: CASSETYEQYF. DNA for the CDR3: TGTGCCAGCAGCGAGACCTACGAGCAGTACTTC. The entire variable domain, with the rest obtained from reference TRBV28 and TRBJ2-7, is as follows: DVKVTQSSRYLVKRTGEKVFLECVQDMDHENMFWYRQDPGLGLRLIYFSYDVKMKEKGDIPEGYSVSREKKERFSLILESASTNQTSMYLCASSETYEQYFGPGTRLTVT.

The chain employs TRBV2 and TRBJ2-4; D remains unclear. This CDR3 is built from 15 residues. Trimming pared 6 bases from V and 1 base from J, leaving 13 bases between. Looked up from germline, CDR1 is SNHLY and CDR2 is FYNNEI. The DNA for the CDR3 is TGTGCCAGCAGCCGAATGCCTGAGGCCAAAAACATTCAGTACTTC. Translation: CASSRMPEAKNIQYF.

The rearrangement links TRBV20-1 to TRBJ2-1, with a tentative D call TRBD2 (7 bases). From germline, CDR1 is DFQATT and CDR2 SNEGSKA (reference sequence). The length of the CDR3 is 16 residues. V shed 6 bases and J shed 0 bases, with 18 bases lying between them. The CDR3 nucleotides are TGCAGTGCCTCCCGGGGGAGGGGGTACTCCTACAATGAGCAGTTCTTC. It translates to CSASRGRGYSYNEQFF.

The chain carries TRBV28 and TRBJ2-4; TRBD1 might be the D (5 bases). Per the germline V gene, CDR1 is MDHEN and CDR2 is SYDVKM. The CDR3 totals 13 residues. V gave up 5 bases and J gave up 7 bases, with 12 bases separating them. The CDR3 loop is CASSPAGWNIQYF. CDR3 coding DNA: TGTGCCAGCAGTCCCGCAGGGTGGAACATTCAGTACTTC.

In its sample, this clonotype was seen a few times. V is TRBV4-3 and J is TRBJ1-2; no clear D gene. Trimming took off 0 bases at V and 4 bases at J, with 15 bases between the two ends. The V gene's germline CDR1 is LGHNA and CDR2 YSLEER. The CDR3 consists of 16 residues. The CDR3 spells CASSQDLRGRGYGYTF. Here the CDR3 DNA reads TGCGCCAGCAGCCAAGATTTGAGAGGGCGCGGCTATGGCTACACCTTC.

The rearrangement joins TRBV7-6 to TRBJ2-3, with 9 bases aligning to TRBD2. From germline, CDR1 is SGHVS and CDR2 FNYEAQ. This CDR3 has 16 amino acids. V was clipped by 2 bases and J by 4 bases; unmatched bases: 7. The CDR3 protein is CASSLFSGRGSDTQYF. The CDR3 nucleotides are TGTGCCAGCAGCTTATTTAGCGGGAGAGGTTCAGATACGCAGTATTTT.

To note about this clonotype: A much larger clone differs by one base, so this may be a read error. The rearrangement uses TRBV6-2 or TRBV6-3 and TRBJ1-2; TRBD1 matches at 7 bases. Germline values: CDR1 MNHEY, CDR2 SVGEGT. This CDR3 contains 12 residues. This CDR3 is CASSHGQDGHTF. CDR3 sequence (DNA): TGTGCCAGCAGTCATGGACAGGATGGCCACACCTTC.

This clonotype showed up just a few times. The V and J genes are TRBV27 and TRBJ1-1, with D uncertain. V was pared by 8 bases and J by 1 base, with 2 bases between. The CDR3 extends over 10 amino acids. The germline CDR1 and CDR2 sequences are MNHEY and SMNVEV (reference sequence). Here the CDR3 reads CASGNTEAFF. The CDR3 coding sequence is TGTGCCAGCGGGAACACTGAAGCTTTCTTT.

The rearrangement uses TRBV3-1 and TRBJ1-2; D might be TRBD1 (5 bases). Trimming stripped 0 bases from V and 3 bases from J, with 8 bases between. Germline lookup yields CDR1 LGHDT and CDR2 YNNKEL (reference sequence). There are 14 residues in the CDR3. The CDR3 nucleotides read TGTGCCAGCAGCCAAGATGGGGGTTACTATGGCTACACCTTC. This encodes CASSQDGGYYGYTF.

As to this clonotype: An end of the junction differs from the germline gene, which may be a read error. The gene calls are TRBV12-3 or TRBV12-4 and TRBJ2-3; no clear D. CDR3 length: 14 residues. The chain's CDR3 is CASSIRGRADMQYF. The DNA of the CDR3 is TGTGCCAGCAGTATAAGAGGAAGAGCAGATATGCAGTATTTT.

This clonotype was seen a handful of times. This chain joins TRBV6-2 or TRBV6-3 and TRBJ1-5; 7 positions match TRBD1. Trimming cost V 7 bases and J 5 bases; bases outside gene matches: 5. The length of the CDR3 is 13 residues. Germline assignment: CDR1 MNHEY and CDR2 SVGEGT. CDR3 protein: CASTLGQHQPQHF. Written as DNA, the CDR3 is TGTGCCAGCACGTTGGGACAGCATCAGCCCCAGCATTTT.

This clonotype was seen more than once but under ten times. The V gene is TRBV7-9, the J gene TRBJ2-7; the match to TRBD2 covers 14 bases. The germline V gene encodes CDR1 SEHNR and CDR2 FQNEAQ (reference sequence). This CDR3 has 15 amino acids. V was pared by 6 bases and J by 6 bases, with 7 bases of the junction left unmatched. CDR3 amino acids: CASRPTSGRASEQYF. CDR3 nucleotides: TGTGCCAGCAGGCCGACTAGCGGGAGGGCCAGCGAGCAGTACTTC.

This chain uses TRBV12-3 or TRBV12-4 with TRBJ1-4, with 9 bases aligning to TRBD1. The CDR3 consists of 17 residues. V shed 6 bases and J 8 bases; nucleotides not matched to a gene: 16. The CDR3 bases are TGTGCCAGCAGCAAGTCACCGGGACAGGGAATGGAGGAAAAACTGTTTTTT. Its protein is CASSKSPGQGMEEKLFF.

J is TRBJ1-5 and V is TRBV20-1, with D unclear. Trimming pared 3 bases from V and 0 bases from J, leaving 9 bases between. CDR1 is DFQATT, CDR2 SNEGSKA, per germline (reference sequence). The CDR3 has 14 residues. Here the CDR3 reads CSASPGNSNQPQHF. The CDR3 nucleotides are TGCAGTGCTAGTCCGGGAAATAGCAATCAGCCCCAGCATTTT.

This clonotype appeared a few times. The chain is built from TRBV21-1 and TRBJ2-1; TRBD1, the table's D call, was not compared with the DNA. TRBV21-1 is assigned pseudogene status. The CDR3 consists of 19 residues. In nucleotides, the CDR3 is TGTGCCAGCAGCAAAGACACCCGGGACAGGTTTCTAGGGGGGTGGGAGCAGTTCTTC. Amino acid sequence: CASSKDTRDRFLGGWEQFF.

In its sample, this clonotype was seen a few times. The J gene is TRBJ2-4, the V gene TRBV10-2; 10 bases fit TRBD2. The germline V gene encodes CDR1 WSHSY and CDR2 SAAADI. Trimming took 3 bases from V and 3 from J; bases not matched to a gene: 5. The CDR3 length is 16 residues. The CDR3: CASSETSGIVKNIQYF. CDR3 DNA: TGCGCCAGCAGTGAAACTAGCGGGATTGTCAAAAACATTCAGTACTTC.

This chain joins TRBV4-1 and TRBJ2-5, with 10 positions matching TRBD1. Germline V gene lookup returns CDR1 MGHRA and CDR2 YSYEKL. Trimming removed 1 base from V and 9 bases from J; junction bases left unmatched: 8. The CDR3 loop spans 15 amino acids. CDR3 protein: CASSQVRGQGGSQYF. The CDR3 DNA reads as TGCGCCAGCAGCCAAGTGAGAGGACAGGGGGGGTCCCAGTACTTC.

The chain combines TRBV20-1 with TRBJ1-1, with 8 bases lining up with TRBD1. This CDR3 is built from 15 residues. V trimming: 0 bases; J trimming: 5 bases; junction bases outside the gene matches: 8. CDR1 is DFQATT and CDR2 is SNEGSKA in the germline V gene (reference sequence). CDR3 nucleotides: TGCAGTGCTAGAGATCAGGGGGCGCGGAGGACTGAAGCTTTCTTT. As protein: CSARDQGARRTEAFF.

This clonotype was detected only once. The genes are TRBV15 and TRBJ1-5; D may be TRBD1 (6 bases). Germline V gene lookup returns CDR1 LNHNV and CDR2 YYDKDF (reference sequence). This CDR3 is built from 16 residues. V gave up 1 base and J gave up 3 bases, with 13 bases separating them. CDR3 sequence reads: CATSRVRTGTNQPQHF. CDR3 nucleotide sequence: TGTGCCACCAGCAGAGTCCGAACAGGGACCAATCAGCCCCAGCATTTT.

This clonotype was observed a handful of times. The genes are TRBV5-1 and TRBJ2-1; no firm D call. Germline V gene sequence: CDR1 SGHRS, CDR2 YFSETQ. Deletions cut 3 bases from V and 0 bases from J, with 16 bases between. The CDR3 is 17 amino acids. The CDR3 nucleotides read TGCGCCAGCAGCTCTACACTTAGACACAGCTCCTACAATGAGCAGTTCTTC. Protein sequence: CASSSTLRHSSYNEQFF.

This clonotype showed up just a few times. The gene calls are TRBV15 and TRBJ2-4; D is undetermined. V was cut by 5 bases and J by 0 bases, with 11 bases left in between. The CDR3 has 15 residues. Germline-derived CDR1 and CDR2 are LNHNV and YYDKDF (reference sequence). CDR3 protein: CATSGSYIAKNIQYF. CDR3 in DNA: TGTGCCACCAGCGGGTCCTACATAGCCAAAAACATTCAGTACTTC.

V and J are TRBV7-3 and TRBJ1-2; 8 bases agree with TRBD1. The CDR3 has 13 residues. Trimming removed 4 bases from V and 8 bases from J; junction bases left unmatched: 6. Germline V gives CDR1 SGHTA, CDR2 FQGTGA. CDR3 bases: TGTGCCAGCAGCTCCCGACAGGGGATGGGCTACACCTTC. It is translated as CASSSRQGMGYTF.

This clonotype was found a few times. J is TRBJ2-5 and V is TRBV20-1; 9 positions agree with TRBD2. The CDR3 totals 16 residues. The V segment lost 2 bases and the J segment 1 base; nucleotides outside the gene matches: 8. Germline V lookup: CDR1 DFQATT, CDR2 SNEGSKA (reference sequence). The CDR3 sequence: CSARLAGRFSQETQYF. CDR3 sequence (DNA): TGCAGTGCTAGACTAGCGGGAAGGTTTTCCCAAGAGACCCAGTACTTC.

Only a few counts were recorded for this clonotype. The chain links TRBV10-3 to TRBJ2-3; the D gene is possibly TRBD1 (6 bases). The CDR3 totals 14 residues. From germline, CDR1 is ENHRY and CDR2 SYGVKD. V was cut by 5 bases and J by 2 bases, with 11 bases left in between. CDR3 nucleotide sequence: TGTGCCATCAGTATCAGGGGCCCCACAGATACGCAGTATTTT. It encodes CAISIRGPTDTQYF.

The gene calls are TRBV28 and TRBJ2-1; 9 positions agree with TRBD2. The CDR3 loop spans 15 amino acids. J gave up 15 bases and V 5 bases, and 17 bases lay outside the gene matches. The germline V gene encodes CDR1 MDHEN and CDR2 SYDVKM. The CDR3 DNA reads as TGTGCCAGCAGTAGCCCCAGCGGGGGGCAAGGGAGGGGGTTCTTC. As protein: CASSSPSGGQGRGFF. The whole variable domain, filled in from reference TRBV28 and TRBJ2-1, reads DVKVTQSSRYLVKRTGEKVFLECVQDMDHENMFWYRQDPGLGLRLIYFSYDVKMKEKGDIPEGYSVSREKKERFSLILESASTNQTSMYLCASSSPSGGQGRGFFGPGTRLTVL.

CDR3 sequence: CASSQNSGGTDTQYF. CDR3 bases: TGTGCCAGCAGCCAGAATAGCGGGGGAACAGATACGCAGTATTTT. This chain uses TRBV3-1 with TRBJ2-3; TRBD2 matches at 9 bases. Germline CDR1 is LGHDT and CDR2 is YNNKEL (reference sequence). The V gene end was trimmed by 3 bases and the J gene end by 3 bases; junction bases not matched to a gene: 4. The CDR3 spans 15 residues.